Sequencing of this T cell receptor (beta chain) was carried out in a study of blood T cell repertoires in COVID-19. How the authors handled the data: Amplification of reference gene primers provided the estimated nucleated cell counts. Profiled with immunoSEQ multiplex PCR; TCRdb holds only in-frame clones, not every one. Clonal size and the V and J genes are those of that table, whereas D and trimming came from the DNA. This table has about 170,000 clones, 88% appearing once. Germline V gene sequence: CDR1 SGHDT, CDR2 YYEEEE. V lost 0 bases and J lost 1, with 11 bases in between. CDR3 size: 16 residues.

The specimen was peripheral blood. The chain joins TRBV5-6 to TRBJ1-5, with D perhaps matching TRBD1 (6 bases). The clonotype was recovered from a middle-aged man who had recovered from COVID-19. The CDR3, as DNA: TGTGCCAGCAGCTTGGAGGGGGGGATGAGCAATCAGCCCCAGCATTTT. It yields the protein CASSLEGGMSNQPQHF.